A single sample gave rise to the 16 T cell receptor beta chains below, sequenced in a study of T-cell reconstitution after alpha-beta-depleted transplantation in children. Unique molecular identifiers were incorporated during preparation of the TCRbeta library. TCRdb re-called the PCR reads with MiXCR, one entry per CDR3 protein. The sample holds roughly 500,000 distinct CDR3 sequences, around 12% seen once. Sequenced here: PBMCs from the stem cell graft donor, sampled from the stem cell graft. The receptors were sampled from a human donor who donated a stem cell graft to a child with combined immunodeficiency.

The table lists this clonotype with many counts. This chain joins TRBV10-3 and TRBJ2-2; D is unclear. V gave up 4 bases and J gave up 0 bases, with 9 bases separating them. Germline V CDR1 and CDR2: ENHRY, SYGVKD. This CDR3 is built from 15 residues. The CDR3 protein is CAISVRQTNTGELFF. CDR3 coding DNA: TGTGCCATCAGTGTTAGACAAACGAACACCGGGGAGCTGTTTTTT.

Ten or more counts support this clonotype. The CDR3 DNA reads TGCAGCGCGGGGGGAACTAGCGGTTACAATGAGCAGTTCTTC. It encodes CSAGGTSGYNEQFF. V is TRBV29-1 and J is TRBJ2-1; 8 bases line up with TRBD2. Germline-derived CDR1 and CDR2 are SQVTM and ANQGSEA. The trim removed 7 bases at V and 4 bases at J, leaving 9 bases unmatched. CDR3 length: 14 amino acids.

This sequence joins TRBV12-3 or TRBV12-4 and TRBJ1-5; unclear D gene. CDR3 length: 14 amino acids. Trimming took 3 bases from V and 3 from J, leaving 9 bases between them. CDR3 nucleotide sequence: TGTGCCAGCAGTTTCGGAAGAGCCAATCAGCCCCAGCATTTT. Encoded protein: CASSFGRANQPQHF.

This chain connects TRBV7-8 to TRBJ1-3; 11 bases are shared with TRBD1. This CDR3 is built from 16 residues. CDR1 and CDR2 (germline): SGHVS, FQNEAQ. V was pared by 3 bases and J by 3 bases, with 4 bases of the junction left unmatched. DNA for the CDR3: TGTGCCAGCAGCTTGGGACAGGGGGTACTTGGAAACACCATATATTTT. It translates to CASSLGQGVLGNTIYF.

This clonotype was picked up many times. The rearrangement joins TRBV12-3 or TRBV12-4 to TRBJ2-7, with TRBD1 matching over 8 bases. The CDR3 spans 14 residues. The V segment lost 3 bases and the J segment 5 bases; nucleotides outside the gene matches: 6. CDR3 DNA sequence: TGTGCCAGCAGTTTGACCGACAGGGGCCACGAGCAGTACTTC. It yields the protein CASSLTDRGHEQYF.

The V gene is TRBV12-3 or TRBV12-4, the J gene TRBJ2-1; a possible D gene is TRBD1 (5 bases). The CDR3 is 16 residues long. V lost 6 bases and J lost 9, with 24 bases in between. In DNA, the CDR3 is TGTGCCAGCAGCCTGTTGGGCAAACCTGATGGGGCTGAGCAGTTCTTC. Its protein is CASSLLGKPDGAEQFF.

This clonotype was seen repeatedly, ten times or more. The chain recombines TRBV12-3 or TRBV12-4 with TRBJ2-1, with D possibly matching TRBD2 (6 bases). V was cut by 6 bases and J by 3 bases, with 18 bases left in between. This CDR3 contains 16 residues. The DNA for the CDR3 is TGTGCCAGCAGCCCAGGCGGAGCGGGCAGCTACAATGAGCAGTTCTTC. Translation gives CASSPGGAGSYNEQFF.

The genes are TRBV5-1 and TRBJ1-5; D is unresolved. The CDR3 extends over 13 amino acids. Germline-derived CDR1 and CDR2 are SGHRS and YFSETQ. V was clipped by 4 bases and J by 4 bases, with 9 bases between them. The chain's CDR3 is CASSVDTNQPQHF. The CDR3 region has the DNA TGCGCCAGCAGCGTGGATACGAATCAGCCCCAGCATTTT.

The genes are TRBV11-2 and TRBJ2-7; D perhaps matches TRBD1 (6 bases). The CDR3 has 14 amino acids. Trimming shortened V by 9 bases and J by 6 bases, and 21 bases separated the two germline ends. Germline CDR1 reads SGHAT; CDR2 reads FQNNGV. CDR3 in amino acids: CASRRGGGNGEQYF. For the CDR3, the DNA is TGTGCCAGTCGACGAGGTGGGGGCAACGGCGAGCAGTACTTC.

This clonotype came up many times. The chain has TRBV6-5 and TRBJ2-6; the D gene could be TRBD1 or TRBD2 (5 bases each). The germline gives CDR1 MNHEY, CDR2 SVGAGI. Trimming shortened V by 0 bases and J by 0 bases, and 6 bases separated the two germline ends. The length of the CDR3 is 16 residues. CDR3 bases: TGTGCCAGCAGTTACTCGGGGACCTCTGGGGCCAACGTCCTGACTTTC. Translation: CASSYSGTSGANVLTF.

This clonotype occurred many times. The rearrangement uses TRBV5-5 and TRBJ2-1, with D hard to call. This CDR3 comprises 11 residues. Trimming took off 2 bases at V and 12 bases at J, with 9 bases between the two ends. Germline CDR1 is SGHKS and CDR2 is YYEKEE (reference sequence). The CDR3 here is CASSFGLMQFF. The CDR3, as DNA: TGTGCCAGCAGCTTTGGCCTAATGCAGTTCTTC. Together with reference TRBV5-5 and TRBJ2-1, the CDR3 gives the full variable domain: DAGVTQSPTHLIKTRGQQVTLRCSPISGHKSVSWYQQVLGQGPQFIFQYYEKEERGRGNFPDRFSARQFPNYSSELNVNALLLGDSALYLCASSFGLMQFFGPGTRLTVL.

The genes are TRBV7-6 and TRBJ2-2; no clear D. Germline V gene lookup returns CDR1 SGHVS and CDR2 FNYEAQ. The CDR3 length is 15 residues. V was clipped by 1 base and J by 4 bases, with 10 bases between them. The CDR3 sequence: CASSLVLSSTGELFF. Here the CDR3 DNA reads TGTGCCAGCAGCTTAGTTCTGAGCTCCACCGGGGAGCTGTTTTTT. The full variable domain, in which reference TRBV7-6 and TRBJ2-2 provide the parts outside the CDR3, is GAGVSQSPRYKVTKRGQDVALRCDPISGHVSLYWYRQALGQGPEFLTYFNYEAQQDKSGLPNDRFSAERPEGSISTLTIQRTEQRDSAMYRCASSLVLSSTGELFFGEGSRLTVL.

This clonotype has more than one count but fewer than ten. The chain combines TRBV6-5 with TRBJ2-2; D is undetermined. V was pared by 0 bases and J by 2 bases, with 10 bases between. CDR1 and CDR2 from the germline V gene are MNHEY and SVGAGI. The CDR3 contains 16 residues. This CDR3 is CASSYSALQNTGELFF. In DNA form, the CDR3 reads TGTGCCAGCAGTTACTCGGCGCTTCAAAACACCGGGGAGCTGTTTTTT.

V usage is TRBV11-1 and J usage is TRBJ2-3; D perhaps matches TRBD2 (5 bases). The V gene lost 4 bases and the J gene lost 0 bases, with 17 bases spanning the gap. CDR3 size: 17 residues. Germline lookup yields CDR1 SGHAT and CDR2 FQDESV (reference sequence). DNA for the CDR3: TGTGCCAGCAGCTCTCGGGGAACCTCCTATAGCACAGATACGCAGTATTTT. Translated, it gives CASSSRGTSYSTDTQYF.

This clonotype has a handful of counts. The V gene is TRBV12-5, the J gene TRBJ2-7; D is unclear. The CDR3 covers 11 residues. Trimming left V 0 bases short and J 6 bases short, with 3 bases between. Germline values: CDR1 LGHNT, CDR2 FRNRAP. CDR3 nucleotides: TGTGCTAGTGGTTTGGTTCTCGAGCAGTACTTC. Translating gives CASGLVLEQYF.

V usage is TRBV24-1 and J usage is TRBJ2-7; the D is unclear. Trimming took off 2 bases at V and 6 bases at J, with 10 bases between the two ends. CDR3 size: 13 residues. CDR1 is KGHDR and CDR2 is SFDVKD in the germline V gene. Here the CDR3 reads CATSDWFRGEQYF. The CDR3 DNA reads TGTGCCACCAGTGATTGGTTCAGAGGCGAGCAGTACTTC.